This TCR beta chain was profiled in a study of blood T cells in healthy people across ages. Trimming cost V 5 bases and J 4 bases; bases outside gene matches: 11. Germline V CDR1 and CDR2: SGHVS, FQNEAQ. There are 15 residues in the CDR3. The sample holds many counts of this clonotype. Each donor's blood draw was 8.5 to 10 milliliters of peripheral blood. A J-beta primer mix and a sample-barcoded 5' primer were used in a second PCR of roughly 6 to 12 cycles. TCRdb reanalysed the 5' RACE reads using MiXCR and keeps one entry per CDR3 protein. The sample lists some 640,000 distinct CDR3 sequences, about 28% occurring once.

V and J are TRBV7-8 and TRBJ2-7, with 7 bases identical to TRBD2. This TCR derives from a woman aged 80 or older in good health. The source material was blood. The DNA of the CDR3 is TGTGCCAGCAGCGCCCGAGGTGCGGGGGAGTACGAGCAGTACTTC. Its protein product is CASSARGAGEYEQYF.